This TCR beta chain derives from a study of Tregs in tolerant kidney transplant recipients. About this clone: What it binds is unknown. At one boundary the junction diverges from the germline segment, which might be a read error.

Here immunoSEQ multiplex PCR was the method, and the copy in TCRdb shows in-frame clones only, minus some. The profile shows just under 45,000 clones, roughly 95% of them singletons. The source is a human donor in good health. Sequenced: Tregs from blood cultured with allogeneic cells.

Here the CDR3 DNA reads TGTGCCAGCACCCTGACAGGAGAGCCGAACTACCTCTTT. Its protein product is CASTLTGEPNYLF. The chain recombines TRBV5-4 with TRBJ1-1; weak D call: TRBD1 (6 bases). Germline-derived CDR1 and CDR2 are SGHNT and YYREEE (reference sequence). This CDR3 region has 13 residues.